Listed below are T cell receptor beta chains from one sample, sequenced in a study of PD-1 blockade in classical Hodgkin lymphoma. Libraries were prepared by immunoSEQ multiplex PCR; TCRdb keeps only in-frame clonotypes and omits some of them. The sample lists some 8,500 clones; about 80% were seen once. The sample was CD4+ T cells from blood, taken at baseline. These receptors were taken from a human donor with classical Hodgkin lymphoma. The CDR3 runs from the conserved cysteine through the conserved F or W. Each record gives: D gene, V gene, clone size, J gene, CDR3 protein, CDR3 DNA. A D gene is named only where the DNA matches it firmly. Clone size is shown for a subset of rows, as once, few, many or a class of expanded clone.

D gene: -; V gene: TRBV19; clone size: -; J gene: TRBJ1-4; CDR3 protein: CASSEQGLLEETNEKLFF; CDR3 DNA: TGTGCCAGTAGTGAGCAGGGGTTACTAGAAGAAACTAATGAAAAACTGTTTTTT
D gene: -; V gene: TRBV14; clone size: few; J gene: TRBJ1-1; CDR3 protein: CASSQALTGPFSEAFF; CDR3 DNA: TGTGCCAGCAGCCAAGCCCTCACAGGGCCCTTTTCTGAAGCTTTCTTT
D gene: -; V gene: TRBV6-5; clone size: once; J gene: TRBJ2-1; CDR3 protein: CASNPAGGGGEQFF; CDR3 DNA: TGTGCCAGCAATCCCGCCGGGGGAGGCGGTGAGCAGTTCTTC
D gene: TRBD1; V gene: TRBV6-6; clone size: -; J gene: TRBJ2-1; CDR3 protein: CASSYERGRDEQFF; CDR3 DNA: TGTGCCAGCAGTTACGAAAGGGGGCGCGATGAGCAGTTCTTC
D gene: -; V gene: TRBV25-1; clone size: once; J gene: TRBJ1-6; CDR3 protein: CASRGVGHNSPLHF; CDR3 DNA: TGTGCCAGCAGGGGCGTGGGGCATAATTCACCCCTCCACTTT
D gene: -; V gene: TRBV4-2; clone size: -; J gene: TRBJ2-1; CDR3 protein: CASSQEVWSSYNEQFF; CDR3 DNA: TGTGCCAGCAGCCAAGAGGTTTGGAGCTCCTACAATGAGCAGTTCTTC
D gene: -; V gene: TRBV4-1; clone size: few; J gene: TRBJ2-1; CDR3 protein: CASSEGLGHEQFF; CDR3 DNA: TGCGCCAGCAGCGAGGGGTTGGGGCATGAGCAGTTCTTC
D gene: TRBD1; V gene: TRBV9; clone size: few; J gene: TRBJ1-5; CDR3 protein: CASSDRDRDQPQHF; CDR3 DNA: TGTGCCAGCAGCGACCGGGACAGGGATCAGCCCCAGCATTTT
D gene: -; V gene: TRBV29-1; clone size: -; J gene: TRBJ2-7; CDR3 protein: CSVLRGERSDEQYF; CDR3 DNA: TGCAGCGTTCTTAGGGGTGAGAGGTCCGACGAGCAGTACTTC
D gene: TRBD1; V gene: TRBV4-2; clone size: -; J gene: TRBJ1-5; CDR3 protein: CASSQNRGTAQPQHF; CDR3 DNA: TGTGCCAGCAGCCAAAACCGCGGGACAGCCCAGCCCCAGCATTTT
D gene: -; V gene: TRBV4-2; clone size: -; J gene: TRBJ2-7; CDR3 protein: CASSPSGGIYSYEQYF; CDR3 DNA: TGTGCCAGCAGCCCAAGCGGCGGGATCTACTCCTACGAGCAGTACTTC
D gene: TRBD1; V gene: TRBV6-5; clone size: -; J gene: TRBJ1-5; CDR3 protein: CASRPPGGGNQPQHF; CDR3 DNA: TGTGCCAGCAGGCCCCCAGGGGGCGGCAATCAGCCCCAGCATTTT
D gene: -; V gene: TRBV28; clone size: -; J gene: TRBJ1-5; CDR3 protein: CASSFLGQPQHF; CDR3 DNA: TGTGCCAGCAGTTTTTTAGGTCAGCCCCAGCATTTT
D gene: TRBD2; V gene: TRBV7-7; clone size: -; J gene: TRBJ2-5; CDR3 protein: CASSPGLAGGETQYF; CDR3 DNA: TGTGCTAGCAGCCCGGGACTAGCGGGAGGTGAGACCCAGTACTTC
D gene: TRBD2; V gene: TRBV2; clone size: -; J gene: TRBJ2-2; CDR3 protein: CASSDTSGTIGELFF; CDR3 DNA: TGTGCCAGCAGTGATACTAGCGGGACGATCGGGGAGCTGTTTTTT
D gene: TRBD1; V gene: TRBV6-1; clone size: -; J gene: TRBJ2-2; CDR3 protein: CATGQGAQNTGELFF; CDR3 DNA: TGTGCCACCGGACAGGGGGCCCAGAACACCGGGGAGCTGTTTTTT
D gene: TRBD1; V gene: TRBV5-1; clone size: -; J gene: TRBJ2-6; CDR3 protein: CASSLRTGGSGANVLTF; CDR3 DNA: TGCGCCAGCAGCTTGAGGACAGGGGGTTCCGGGGCCAACGTCCTGACTTTC
D gene: -; V gene: TRBV2; clone size: once; J gene: TRBJ1-1; CDR3 protein: CASSERTFGNTEAFF; CDR3 DNA: TGTGCCAGCAGTGAAAGGACATTTGGGAACACTGAAGCTTTCTTT
D gene: TRBD2; V gene: TRBV7-9; clone size: -; J gene: TRBJ2-1; CDR3 protein: CASSRIAGVYNEQFF; CDR3 DNA: TGTGCCAGCAGCAGAATAGCGGGGGTATACAATGAGCAGTTCTTC
D gene: TRBD2; V gene: TRBV7-2; clone size: -; J gene: TRBJ2-1; CDR3 protein: CASSLAGTSGYNEQFF; CDR3 DNA: TGTGCCAGCAGCTTGGCCGGGACTAGCGGCTACAATGAGCAGTTCTTC
D gene: TRBD2; V gene: TRBV28; clone size: -; J gene: TRBJ2-1; CDR3 protein: CASSPSGNSYNEQFF; CDR3 DNA: TGTGCCAGCAGTCCCAGCGGGAACTCCTACAATGAGCAGTTCTTC
D gene: -; V gene: TRBV29-1; clone size: -; J gene: TRBJ2-5; CDR3 protein: CSVERGYGETQYF; CDR3 DNA: TGCAGCGTTGAGCGAGGGTACGGGGAGACCCAGTACTTC
D gene: -; V gene: TRBV5-4; clone size: -; J gene: TRBJ2-2; CDR3 protein: CASSSGYSNTGELFF; CDR3 DNA: TGTGCCAGCAGCTCGGGATATTCGAACACCGGGGAGCTGTTTTTT
D gene: TRBD1; V gene: TRBV6-1; clone size: -; J gene: TRBJ1-5; CDR3 protein: CASSTTGGGNQPQHF; CDR3 DNA: TGTGCCAGCAGCACAACAGGGGGTGGCAATCAGCCCCAGCATTTT
D gene: -; V gene: TRBV11-2; clone size: few; J gene: TRBJ2-7; CDR3 protein: CASSPGYEQYF; CDR3 DNA: TGTGCCAGCAGCCCCGGCTACGAGCAGTACTTC
D gene: -; V gene: TRBV9; clone size: -; J gene: TRBJ2-5; CDR3 protein: CASSVDVGWGETQYF; CDR3 DNA: TGTGCCAGCAGCGTAGATGTAGGGTGGGGGGAGACCCAGTACTTC
D gene: -; V gene: TRBV5-1; clone size: -; J gene: TRBJ2-2; CDR3 protein: CASSGSLNTGELFF; CDR3 DNA: TGCGCCAGCAGCGGAAGCCTGAACACCGGGGAGCTGTTTTTT
D gene: TRBD1; V gene: TRBV30; clone size: once; J gene: TRBJ1-1; CDR3 protein: CAWRRGLGEAFF; CDR3 DNA: TGTGCCTGGAGAAGGGGGCTGGGTGAAGCTTTCTTT
D gene: -; V gene: TRBV7-9; clone size: -; J gene: TRBJ2-7; CDR3 protein: CASSSNRVSPYEQYF; CDR3 DNA: TGTGCCAGCAGCTCGAACAGGGTGAGCCCCTACGAGCAGTACTTC
D gene: -; V gene: TRBV7-9; clone size: few; J gene: TRBJ2-1; CDR3 protein: CASSLGLVDNEQFF; CDR3 DNA: TGTGCCAGCAGCTTAGGACTAGTCGATAATGAGCAGTTCTTC
D gene: -; V gene: TRBV19; clone size: -; J gene: TRBJ2-5; CDR3 protein: CASSILGVQETQYF; CDR3 DNA: TGTGCCAGTAGTATATTAGGAGTACAAGAGACCCAGTACTTC
D gene: -; V gene: TRBV7-8; clone size: -; J gene: TRBJ2-7; CDR3 protein: CASRSKQGAYEQYF; CDR3 DNA: TGTGCCAGCAGATCAAAACAAGGGGCCTACGAGCAGTACTTC
D gene: -; V gene: TRBV10-3; clone size: -; J gene: TRBJ2-3; CDR3 protein: CAISESVTDTQYF; CDR3 DNA: TGTGCCATCAGTGAGTCGGTGACAGATACGCAGTATTTT
D gene: -; V gene: TRBV28; clone size: few; J gene: TRBJ2-7; CDR3 protein: CASISGQVYPYEQYF; CDR3 DNA: TGTGCCAGCATTTCAGGGCAGGTTTACCCCTACGAGCAGTACTTC
D gene: -; V gene: TRBV28; clone size: once; J gene: TRBJ2-7; CDR3 protein: CASSFWDSSYEQYF; CDR3 DNA: TGTGCCAGCAGTTTTTGGGATAGCTCCTACGAGCAGTACTTC
D gene: -; V gene: TRBV28; clone size: -; J gene: TRBJ1-3; CDR3 protein: CASSFRGPGNTIYF; CDR3 DNA: TGTGCCAGCAGTTTCAGAGGGCCCGGAAACACCATATATTTT
D gene: TRBD1; V gene: TRBV5-1; clone size: few; J gene: TRBJ2-1; CDR3 protein: CASSPGGPQGLYNEQFF; CDR3 DNA: TGCGCCAGCAGCCCAGGGGGACCCCAGGGGCTCTACAATGAGCAGTTCTTC